The rows below give T cell receptor beta chains drawn from one sample of a study of T cells after yellow fever vaccination. TCRdb re-derived calls from the 5' RACE reads in MiXCR, one entry per CDR3 protein. The sample comprises hundreds of thousands of distinct CDR3 sequences, about 12% of which are singletons, and under 15% rests with the top ten. Sequenced material: PBMCs, taken on the day of the yellow fever booster vaccination. The source of these receptors is a man aged 25 to 40 who received the YFV17D yellow fever vaccine. CDR3s include the opening cysteine and the closing phenylalanine or tryptophan. D genes are given only for firm matches. Rows may omit the clone size; those that give it use once, few, many or a size class.

- | TRBJ2-1 | - | TRBV7-2 | 15 | TGTGCCAGCAGCTTATCAGCAACAACGACAAATGAGCAGTTCTTC | CASSLSATTTNEQFF
- | TRBJ2-1 | - | TRBV29-1 | 15 | TGCAGCGTTGAAGATTCGGTACCCAACTACAATGAGCAGTTCTTC | CSVEDSVPNYNEQFF
- | TRBJ2-4 | - | TRBV6-2/TRBV6-3 | 17 | TGTGCCAGCAGCCCGCTCCCCTTCTTTGGGGCCAAAAACATTCAGTACTTC | CASSPLPFFGAKNIQYF
- | TRBJ2-1 | many | TRBV11-2 | 12 | TGTGCCAGCAGCTTGAGTGCCGGGTCGCAGTTCTTC | CASSLSAGSQFF
- | TRBJ2-3 | - | TRBV6-1 | 15 | TGTGCCAGCACCCGGGCGGGTCGGGTCACAGATACGCAGTATTTT | CASTRAGRVTDTQYF
TRBD2 | TRBJ2-7 | - | TRBV27 | 15 | TGTGCCAGCCGTGGCCTAGCGGGAGGGCCCCACGAGCAGTACTTC | CASRGLAGGPHEQYF
- | TRBJ2-1 | - | TRBV20-1 | 15 | TGCAGTGCTAGACTGGCCAGGGATTTCGACAATGAGCAGTTCTTC | CSARLARDFDNEQFF
TRBD2 | TRBJ2-7 | few | TRBV12-3/TRBV12-4 | 14 | TGTGCCAGCAATGCGGGAGCTGGCTCCTACGAGCAGTACTTC | CASNAGAGSYEQYF
TRBD1 | TRBJ2-7 | few | TRBV5-4 | 15 | TGTGCCAGCAGTAGGGACAGCCGACCTACCTACGAGCAGTACTTC | CASSRDSRPTYEQYF
- | TRBJ2-1 | many | TRBV5-1 | 20 | TGCGCCAGCAGCTCAGCGGAAACCGGGACTCACCTCAGCTCCTACAATGAGCAGTTCTTC | CASSSAETGTHLSSYNEQFF
- | TRBJ2-5 | - | TRBV4-3 | 14 | TGCGCCAGCAGCCAAGAGGAGGGATTGCAGACCCAGTACTTC | CASSQEEGLQTQYF
- | TRBJ2-2 | few | TRBV7-2 | 14 | TGTGCCAGCAGCCCCGCTCCCGGGACCGGGGAGCTGTTTTTT | CASSPAPGTGELFF
TRBD2 | TRBJ2-2 | - | TRBV3-1 | 16 | TGTGCCAGCAGCCAAGTCGGACTAGCGGGAGCGGGGGAGCTGTTTTTT | CASSQVGLAGAGELFF
TRBD2 | TRBJ2-1 | few | TRBV5-1 | 23 | TGCGCCAGCAGCTTGGCCAAGTCGGGGACGGAACCCAGGGGGGGACTAGCCAACAATGAGCAGTTCTTC | CASSLAKSGTEPRGGLANNEQFF
- | TRBJ1-1 | - | TRBV12-3/TRBV12-4 | 11 | TGTGCCAGCATAAGAGATACTGAAGCTTTCTTT | CASIRDTEAFF